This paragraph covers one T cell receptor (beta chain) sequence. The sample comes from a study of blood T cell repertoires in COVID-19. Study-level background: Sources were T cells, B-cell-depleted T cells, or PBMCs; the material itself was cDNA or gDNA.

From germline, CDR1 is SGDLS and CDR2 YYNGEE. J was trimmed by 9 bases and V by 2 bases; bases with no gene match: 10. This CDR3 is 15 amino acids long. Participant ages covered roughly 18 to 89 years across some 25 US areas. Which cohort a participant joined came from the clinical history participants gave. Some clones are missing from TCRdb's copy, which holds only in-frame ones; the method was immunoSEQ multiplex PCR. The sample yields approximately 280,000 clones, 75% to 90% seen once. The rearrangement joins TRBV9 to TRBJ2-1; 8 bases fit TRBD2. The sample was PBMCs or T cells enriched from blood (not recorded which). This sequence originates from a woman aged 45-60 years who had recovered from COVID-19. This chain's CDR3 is CASSVGGLASGEQFF. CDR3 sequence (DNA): TGTGCCAGCAGCGTTGGAGGACTAGCCTCTGGTGAGCAGTTCTTC.